A selection of T cell receptor beta chains follows, all from one sample in a study of blood T cell repertoires in COVID-19. Profiling relied on immunoSEQ multiplex PCR, and the TCRdb table lists in-frame clones only, not all of them. There are approximately 38,000 clones in the sample; roughly 89% occur only once, and 7% to 7.5% lies in the top ten. The sample was peripheral blood. These receptors were obtained from a human donor in a cohort sampled during active COVID-19. The CDR3 runs from the conserved cysteine through the conserved F or W. Each record gives: J gene, V gene, D gene, clone size, CDR3 DNA, CDR3 protein. D genes are given only for firm matches. Size is stated for part of the rows, as once, few or many counts, or as a class when the clone is expanded.

TRBJ2-1 | TRBV3-1/TRBV3-2 | TRBD1 | . | TGTGCCAGCAGCCCCCGGACAGGGGGCGATGAGCAGTTCTTC | CASSPRTGGDEQFF
TRBJ2-5 | TRBV10-1 | TRBD1 | once | TGCGCCAGCAACCGTACCGGGACAGGGGCCTGGACCCAGTACTTC | CASNRTGTGAWTQYF
TRBJ2-6 | TRBV5-5 | . | . | TGTGCCAGCAGCTTGGAACTCTCTGGGGCCAACGTCCTGACTTTC | CASSLELSGANVLTF
TRBJ2-1 | TRBV27 | . | . | TGTGCCAGCAGAGGTTACGGGGTAGCCCTATACAATGAGCAGTTCTTC | CASRGYGVALYNEQFF
TRBJ2-7 | TRBV6-5 | TRBD2 | . | TGTGCCAGCGACCTAGCGGGGAGAGCCTACGAGCAGTACTTC | CASDLAGRAYEQYF
TRBJ1-5 | TRBV29-1 | . | . | TGCAGCGCTCAGATAAGCAATCAGCCCCAGCATTTT | CSAQISNQPQHF
TRBJ2-1 | TRBV6-5 | TRBD2 | . | TGTGCCAGCAGGACTAGCGGGAGAGTAGATGAGCAGTTCTTC | CASRTSGRVDEQFF
TRBJ1-1 | TRBV10-3 | TRBD1 | . | TGTGCCATCAGTGAGGTACAGGGGCAAAACACTGAAGCTTTCTTT | CAISEVQGQNTEAFF
TRBJ2-1 | TRBV2 | TRBD2 | . | TGTGCCAGCAACATAGCGGGACCCTACAATGAGCAGTTCTTC | CASNIAGPYNEQFF
TRBJ2-1 | TRBV7-2 | . | . | TGTGCCAGCAGCTTAGGTAGATCTACAGGGAATGAGCAGTTCTTC | CASSLGRSTGNEQFF
TRBJ2-5 | TRBV24-1 | . | once | TGTGCCACCAGTGATCGAGGACTAGGCAGGGGAGAGACCCAGTACTTC | CATSDRGLGRGETQYF
TRBJ2-5 | TRBV4-3 | TRBD1 | . | TGCGCCAGCAGACCGGGACAGGGGGGAGGAGAGACCCAGTACTTC | CASRPGQGGGETQYF
TRBJ1-3 | TRBV7-9 | . | . | TGTGCCAGCAGCTTATTTGAGAACTCTGGAAACACCATATATTTT | CASSLFENSGNTIYF
TRBJ1-6 | TRBV5-4 | . | . | TGTGCCAGCAGGGAGGGTCAGGATAATTCACCCCTCCACTTT | CASREGQDNSPLHF
TRBJ2-7 | TRBV7-8 | TRBD1 | . | TGTGCCAGCTCTCCGGGACAGAACTACGAGCAGTACTTC | CASSPGQNYEQYF
TRBJ1-2 | TRBV6-2/TRBV6-3 | TRBD1 | . | TGTGCCAGCAACCCAGGGGACAGGGCTCACTATGGCTACACCTTC | CASNPGDRAHYGYTF
TRBJ2-6 | TRBV18 | TRBD2 | . | TGTGCCAGCTCACCTCCGGGACTAGCGGGAGAACTATCTGGGGCCAACGTCCTGACTTTC | CASSPPGLAGELSGANVLTF
TRBJ1-2 | TRBV29-1 | TRBD1 | few | TGCAGCGTTGAGGGACAGGGATACGGCTACACCTTC | CSVEGQGYGYTF
TRBJ1-2 | TRBV7-9 | TRBD1 | . | TGTGCCAGCAGCTTAGGGGACAGGCTCTATGGCTACACCTTC | CASSLGDRLYGYTF
TRBJ2-7 | TRBV5-1 | . | . | TGCGCCAGCAGCACGACGGGAACCTACGAGCAGTACTTC | CASSTTGTYEQYF
TRBJ1-2 | TRBV5-1 | . | . | TGCGCCAGCAGTACTACAGGGCTCAACTATGGCTACACCTTC | CASSTTGLNYGYTF
TRBJ2-7 | TRBV27 | TRBD2 | . | TGTGCCAGCAGTTCTAAAGGTCGACTAGCTTTCAACGAGCAGTACTTC | CASSSKGRLAFNEQYF
TRBJ2-1 | TRBV11-3 | TRBD2 | . | TGTGCCAGCAGCTTAACTCTAGCGGGAGTCAATGAGCAGTTCTTC | CASSLTLAGVNEQFF
TRBJ1-1 | TRBV28 | . | . | TGTGCTATCGTCGGGGTTGGCACTGAAGCTTTCTTT | CAIVGVGTEAFF
TRBJ2-2 | TRBV11-2 | TRBD1 | . | TGTGCCAGCAGAGGGACAGAGAACACCGGGGAGCTGTTTTTT | CASRGTENTGELFF
TRBJ2-2 | TRBV4-2 | TRBD2 | . | TGTGCCAGCAGCCGGACTAGCGGGATCACCGGGGAGCTGTTTTTT | CASSRTSGITGELFF
TRBJ2-2 | TRBV5-1 | . | once | TGCGCCAGCAGTGATGGCGGCACCGGGGAGCTGTTTTTT | CASSDGGTGELFF
TRBJ2-2 | TRBV4-1 | TRBD2 | . | TGCGCCAGCAGCCAAGATTACCTAGCGGCGAACACCGGGGAGCTGTTTTTT | CASSQDYLAANTGELFF
TRBJ2-3 | TRBV4-2 | TRBD2 | once | TGTGCCAGCAGCCAAGTAAAGACTAGCGGGGGGGTAGATACGCAGTATTTT | CASSQVKTSGGVDTQYF
TRBJ2-2 | TRBV5-4 | TRBD2 | . | TGTGCCAGCATCCCCGGGGAGGGTTTGAGCACCGGGGAGCTGTTTTTT | CASIPGEGLSTGELFF
TRBJ2-7 | TRBV18 | . | . | TGTGCCAGCTCACTGGCCAGGGGCGGTTACGAGCAGTACTTC | CASSLARGGYEQYF
TRBJ1-1 | TRBV6-5 | . | . | TGTGCCAGCAGTTACGGCACATCAAACACTGAAGCTTTCTTT | CASSYGTSNTEAFF
TRBJ2-4 | TRBV28 | . | once | TGTGCCAGCAGTCCGGGATGGGGGCTCAAAAACATTCAGTACTTC | CASSPGWGLKNIQYF
TRBJ2-1 | TRBV27 | TRBD2 | . | TGTGCCAGCAGTCCGATATATAGACTAGCGGTCTACAATGAGCAGTTCTTC | CASSPIYRLAVYNEQFF
TRBJ2-1 | TRBV19 | . | . | TGTGCCACCCGGCTTAGCGGTAGCTCCTACAATGAGCAGTTCTTC | CATRLSGSSYNEQFF
TRBJ2-5 | TRBV6-5 | TRBD1 | few | TGTGCCAGCAGTCGACAGGGTGATGTGGAGACCCAGTACTTC | CASSRQGDVETQYF
TRBJ1-6 | TRBV9 | . | . | TGTGCCAGCAGCCCTGCGACAGGAGCGACCCTCCACTTT | CASSPATGATLHF
TRBJ2-5 | TRBV7-3 | . | . | TGTGCCAGCAGCCCGGGACTCGGGGAGACCCAGTACTTC | CASSPGLGETQYF
TRBJ1-1 | TRBV18 | . | . | TGTGCCAGCTCACCCCTGGCGGGGGGCGATACTGAAGCTTTCTTT | CASSPLAGGDTEAFF
TRBJ2-1 | TRBV18 | TRBD1 | . | TGTGCCAGCTCACCACCGACAGGGGGAGTTTTCTACAATGAGCAGTTCTTC | CASSPPTGGVFYNEQFF
TRBJ2-3 | TRBV5-1 | TRBD1 | . | TGCGCCAGCAGCCGGGACAGGGGACGGACGGATACGCAGTATTTT | CASSRDRGRTDTQYF
TRBJ1-1 | TRBV10-1 | . | . | TGCGCCAGCAGTGCTGGGTTCGTCCAGGGAATGAACACTGAAGCTTTCTTT | CASSAGFVQGMNTEAFF
TRBJ1-1 | TRBV28 | . | once | TGTGCCAGCAGTTCGGCGGATGTTTGGGCTGAAGCTTTCTTT | CASSSADVWAEAFF
TRBJ1-1 | TRBV27 | . | . | TGTGCCAGCAGTGTCGACAGTATGAACACTGAAGCTTTCTTT | CASSVDSMNTEAFF
TRBJ1-1 | TRBV19 | . | . | TGTGCCAGTAGGGTCGGGGGGAGGATAATGAACACTGAAGCTTTCTTT | CASRVGGRIMNTEAFF
TRBJ2-7 | TRBV2 | . | . | TGTGCCAGCCGCGCCCGGGGACATACCTACGAGCAGTACTTC | CASRARGHTYEQYF
TRBJ2-7 | TRBV19 | TRBD1 | . | TGTGCCACTAGTCCCGGACAGGGTCCCTACGAGCAGTACTTC | CATSPGQGPYEQYF
TRBJ1-2 | TRBV10-3 | TRBD1 | . | TGTGCCACCCTAATGGCGCAGGGGGGCTATGGCTACACCTTC | CATLMAQGGYGYTF
TRBJ1-1 | TRBV6-5 | . | few | TGTGCCAGCAGTCGGACATGGAACACTGAAGCTTTCTTT | CASSRTWNTEAFF
TRBJ1-2 | TRBV12-3/TRBV12-4 | TRBD1 | . | TGTGCCAGCACTAAACAGGGGTGGGATGGCTACACCTTC | CASTKQGWDGYTF
TRBJ1-6 | TRBV10-2 | . | . | TGCGCCAGCAGTGAGTCGTTTGCGCTCCCGCGCCCACCCCTCCACTTT | CASSESFALPRPPLHF
TRBJ2-1 | TRBV18 | TRBD1 | . | TGTGCCAGCTCACCAGTTTTGGGACAGGGGGCCAGCGGGATTTCCTTCAGCTCCTACAATGAGCAGTTCTTC | CASSPVLGQGASGISFSSYNEQFF
TRBJ1-6 | TRBV5-1 | . | . | TGCGCCAGCAGCTTGGGCGGAACATATAATTCACCCCTCCACTTT | CASSLGGTYNSPLHF
TRBJ2-7 | TRBV6-5 | TRBD1 | . | TGTGCCAGCAGTTACTCTGGGACAGGCTACGAGCAGTACTTC | CASSYSGTGYEQYF
TRBJ1-4 | TRBV7-6 | . | . | TGTGCCAGCAGCTCCACAGGGTTGAGAGGTGAAAAACTGTTTTTT | CASSSTGLRGEKLFF
TRBJ2-3 | TRBV7-8 | TRBD2 | once | TGTGCCAGCAGCCCCCGCACTAGCGGGAGTGCAGATACGCAGTATTTT | CASSPRTSGSADTQYF